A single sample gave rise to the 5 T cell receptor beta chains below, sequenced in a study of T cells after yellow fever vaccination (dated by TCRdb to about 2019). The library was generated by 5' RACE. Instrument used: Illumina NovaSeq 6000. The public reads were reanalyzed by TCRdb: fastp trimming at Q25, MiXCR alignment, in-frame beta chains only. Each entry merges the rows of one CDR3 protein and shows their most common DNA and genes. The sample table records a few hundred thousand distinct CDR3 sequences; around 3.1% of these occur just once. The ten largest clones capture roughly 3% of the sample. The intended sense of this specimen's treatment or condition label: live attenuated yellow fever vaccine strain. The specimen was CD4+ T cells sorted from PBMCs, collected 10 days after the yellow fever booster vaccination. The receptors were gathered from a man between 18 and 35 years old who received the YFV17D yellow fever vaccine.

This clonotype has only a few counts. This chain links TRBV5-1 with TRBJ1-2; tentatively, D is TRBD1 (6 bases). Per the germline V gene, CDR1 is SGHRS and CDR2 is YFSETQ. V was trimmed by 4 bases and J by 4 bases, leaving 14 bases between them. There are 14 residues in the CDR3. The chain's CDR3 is CASSLQQGLYGYTF. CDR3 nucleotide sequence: TGCGCCAGCAGCCTACAACAGGGACTCTATGGCTACACCTTC. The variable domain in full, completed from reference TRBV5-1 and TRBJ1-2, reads KAGVTQTPRYLIKTRGQQVTLSCSPISGHRSVSWYQQTPGQGLQFLFEYFSETQRNKGNFPGRFSGRQFSNSRSEMNVSTLELGDSALYLCASSLQQGLYGYTFGSGTRLTVV.

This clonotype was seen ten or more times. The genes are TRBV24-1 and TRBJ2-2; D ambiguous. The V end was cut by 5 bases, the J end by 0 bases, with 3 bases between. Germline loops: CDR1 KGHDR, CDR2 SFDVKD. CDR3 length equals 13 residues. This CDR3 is CATSVTNTGELFF. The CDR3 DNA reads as TGTGCCACCAGTGTGACGAACACCGGGGAGCTGTTTTTT.

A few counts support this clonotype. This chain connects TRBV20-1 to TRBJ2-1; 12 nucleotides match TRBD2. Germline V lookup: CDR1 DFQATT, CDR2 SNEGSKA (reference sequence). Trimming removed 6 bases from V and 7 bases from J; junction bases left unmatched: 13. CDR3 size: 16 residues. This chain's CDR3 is CSATPVTSGGTNEQFF. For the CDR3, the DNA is TGCAGTGCCACCCCCGTTACTAGCGGGGGGACAAATGAGCAGTTCTTC.

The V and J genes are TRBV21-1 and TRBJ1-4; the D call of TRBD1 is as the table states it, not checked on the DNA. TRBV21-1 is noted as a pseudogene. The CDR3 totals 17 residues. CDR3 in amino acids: CASSKRSQGQLGEKLFF. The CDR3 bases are TGTGCCAGCAGCAAAAGGTCCCAGGGACAACTCGGGGAAAAACTGTTTTTT.

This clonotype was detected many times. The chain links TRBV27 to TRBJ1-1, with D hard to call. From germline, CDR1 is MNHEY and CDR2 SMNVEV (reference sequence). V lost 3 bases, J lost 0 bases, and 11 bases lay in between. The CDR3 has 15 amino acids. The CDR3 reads CASSLSLGMNTEAFF. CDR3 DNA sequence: TGTGCCAGCAGTTTGTCCTTGGGGATGAACACTGAAGCTTTCTTT.